The clone carrying this TCR beta chain appeared many times. The entry originates in a study of T-cell reconstitution after alpha-beta-depleted transplantation in children. Unique molecular identifiers were incorporated during preparation of the TCRbeta library. MiXCR was run by TCRdb on the PCR reads, yielding one entry per CDR3 protein. The table lists roughly 420,000 distinct CDR3 sequences, 15% to 20% of them singletons. The germline V and J ends were trimmed by 3 bases and 4 bases, with 10 bases remaining between them. There are 14 residues in the CDR3. This clonotype originated in a boy less than two years old who had a stem cell transplant for Wiskott-Aldrich syndrome, so the T cells may come from the graft donor. The input for sequencing was PBMCs, mostly from graft donor cells, taken 360 days after TCRalphabeta/CD19-depleted stem cell transplant. V gene TRBV12-3 or TRBV12-4 combines with J gene TRBJ1-5; D may be TRBD1 (6 bases). Here the CDR3 DNA reads TGTGCCAGCAGTTTTTGGGGGCTTAATCAGCCCCAGCATTTT. Translating it yields CASSFWGLNQPQHF.